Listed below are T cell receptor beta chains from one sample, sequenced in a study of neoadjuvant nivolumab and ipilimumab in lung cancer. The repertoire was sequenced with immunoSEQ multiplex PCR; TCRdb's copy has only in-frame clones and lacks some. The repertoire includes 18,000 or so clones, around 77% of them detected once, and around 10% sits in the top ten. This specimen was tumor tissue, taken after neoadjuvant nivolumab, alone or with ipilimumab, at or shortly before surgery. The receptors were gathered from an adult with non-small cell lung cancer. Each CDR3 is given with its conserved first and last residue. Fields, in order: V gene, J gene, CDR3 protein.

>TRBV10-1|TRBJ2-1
CASSDYSGGYNEQFF
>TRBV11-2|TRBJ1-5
CASSSQGNSNQPQHF
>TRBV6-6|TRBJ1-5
CASSSRRNQPQHF
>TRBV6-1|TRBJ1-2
CASRETGRFNYGYTF
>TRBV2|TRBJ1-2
CASSAPTFTYGYTF
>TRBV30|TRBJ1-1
CAWSGGGMSITLMNTEAFF
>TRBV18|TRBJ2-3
CASSPTPGPSRGDTQYF
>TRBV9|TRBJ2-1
CASSVGQDAYNEQFF
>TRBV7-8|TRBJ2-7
CASSWDRPLYEQYF
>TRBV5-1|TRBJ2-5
CASSLAGLAGAETQYF
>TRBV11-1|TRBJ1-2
CASSTGQSYGYTF
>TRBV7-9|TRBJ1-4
CASSRDGHNEKLFF
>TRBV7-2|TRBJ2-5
CASSLRRDSWGEETQYF
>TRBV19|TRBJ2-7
CASSISPGQLSEQYF
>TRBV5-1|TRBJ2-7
CASSLGQGGDEQYF
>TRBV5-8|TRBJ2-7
CASSLRGLGEQYF
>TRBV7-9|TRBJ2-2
CASSRAGTVGDGELFF
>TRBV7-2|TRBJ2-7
CASSLAFGVAYEQYF